This TCR beta chain was sequenced in a study of T cells and Merkel cell carcinoma outcomes (dated by TCRdb to about 2020). For context, the study as a whole: In patients with Merkel cell carcinoma, researchers looked at whether the T-cell repertoire of the tumor, along with T-cell density, could predict clinical outcome.

Samples came from patients with Merkel cell carcinoma. Reading from cysteine to phenylalanine, the CDR3 counts 17 amino acids. CDR3 DNA only is kept here, 51 bases in frame from base 1. CDR1 is given as SGHRS and CDR2 as YFSETQ, both from the germline V gene. Only one count was recorded for this clone. Its antigen remains undetermined. At one end the junction does not follow the germline gene, possibly because of a read error. Other DNA sequences in the same sample also yield this CDR3. Library prep was done by the immunoSEQ multiplex PCR assay. TCRdb took this table from immuneACCESS and kept in-frame rearrangements with V and J called. Such tables lack part of the clones; where checked against another copy, unresolved V genes explain under half of the gap, and the rest is unexplained. For this sample there are 9,000 to 15,000 clones; nearly 97% appear just once. The ten top clones hold approximately 1% of the sample.

Results the study describes overall, beyond this receptor: Clinical outcomes in Merkel cell carcinoma patients were reported to be predicted by T-cell repertoire features combined with T-cell density.

The chain is made from TRBV5-1 and TRBJ2-6, and TRBD1 may be the D gene, going by 5 matching bases. The TCR was taken from a human donor with Merkel cell carcinoma. Sequencing was carried out using tumor tissue from Merkel cell carcinoma. The bases read TGCGCCAGCAGCTTGAGGAAGGGTAGCTCTGGGGCCAACGTTCTGACTTTC. This gives the protein CASSLRKGSSGANVLTF.